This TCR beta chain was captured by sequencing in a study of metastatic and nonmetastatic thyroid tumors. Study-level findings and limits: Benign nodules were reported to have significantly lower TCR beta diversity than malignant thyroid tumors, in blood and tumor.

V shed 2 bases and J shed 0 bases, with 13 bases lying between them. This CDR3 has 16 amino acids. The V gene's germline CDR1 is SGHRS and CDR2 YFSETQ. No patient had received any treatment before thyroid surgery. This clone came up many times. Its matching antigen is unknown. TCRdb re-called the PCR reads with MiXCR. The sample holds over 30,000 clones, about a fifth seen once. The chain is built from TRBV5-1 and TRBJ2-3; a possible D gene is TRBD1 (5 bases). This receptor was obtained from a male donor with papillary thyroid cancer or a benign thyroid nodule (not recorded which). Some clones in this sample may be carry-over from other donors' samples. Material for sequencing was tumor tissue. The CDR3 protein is CASSLTRPGSTDTQYF. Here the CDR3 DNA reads TGCGCCAGCAGCTTAACTCGCCCAGGGAGCACAGATACGCAGTATTTT.